Listed below are T cell receptor beta chains from one sample, sequenced in a study of blood T cell repertoires in COVID-19. Profiling relied on immunoSEQ multiplex PCR, and the TCRdb table lists in-frame clones only, not all of them. In the table there are 200,000 to 250,000 clones, around 88% of which are singletons. Sample: peripheral blood. Receptors were obtained from a man aged 18 to 29 with active or convalescent COVID-19. The CDR3 runs from the conserved cysteine through the conserved F or W. The D gene is left open where the match is weak. Some rows mark clone size as missing; the rest say once, few, many or name a class of expanded clone.

clone size	V gene	J gene	D gene	CDR3 length	CDR3 DNA	CDR3 protein
-	TRBV28	TRBJ2-1	TRBD2	14	TGTGCCAGCAGACGACTAGCGGGTAACAATGAGCAGTTCTTC	CASRRLAGNNEQFF
few	TRBV28	TRBJ1-3	-	15	TGTGCCAGCAGTTTACCGGGACAAGCCCCTAACGACATATATTTT	CASSLPGQAPNDIYF
-	TRBV7-3	TRBJ2-5	TRBD1	16	TGTGCCAGCATCCCTAATCGGGACAGGAGCCAAGAGACCCAGTACTTC	CASIPNRDRSQETQYF
-	TRBV2	TRBJ1-1	TRBD1	15	TGTGCCAGCAGTGGACCGGGACAGAGTAACACTGAAGCTTTCTTT	CASSGPGQSNTEAFF
-	TRBV5-5	TRBJ2-5	TRBD2	16	TGTGCCAGCAGTTCAACGCCAGGGAGGGTGGAAGAGACCCAGTACTTC	CASSSTPGRVEETQYF
-	TRBV9	TRBJ2-3	-	19	TGTGCCAGCAGCGTAGAGACCTGGACACCACGGCTGAGCACAGATACGCAGTATTTT	CASSVETWTPRLSTDTQYF
once	TRBV19	TRBJ2-2	TRBD2	14	TGTGCCAGCCGAACCGGGACTAGCGGCGGGGAGCTGTTTTTT	CASRTGTSGGELFF
-	TRBV20-1	TRBJ2-3	-	15	TGCAGTGCTAGTTTCTTAGCGGATAGCACAGATACGCAGTATTTT	CSASFLADSTDTQYF
-	TRBV15	TRBJ1-5	-	15	TGTGCCACCAGCAGAGGCACAGGGTTCAATCAGCCCCAGCATTTT	CATSRGTGFNQPQHF
-	TRBV24-1	TRBJ2-1	TRBD2	17	TGTGCCACCAGTGACCCATCCGGGACTAGCGTGTCCAATGAGCAGTTCTTC	CATSDPSGTSVSNEQFF
-	TRBV7-9	TRBJ2-7	-	11	TGTGCCAGTGGGACTTCCTACGAGCAGTACTTC	CASGTSYEQYF
-	TRBV11-2	TRBJ1-2	-	14	TGTGCCAGCAGCGGCGTGTCTGGGCTTCGGGGCTACACCTTC	CASSGVSGLRGYTF
-	TRBV18	TRBJ1-1	TRBD1	14	TGTGCCAGCTCACTCCGGGACAGGAACACTGAAGCTTTCTTT	CASSLRDRNTEAFF
-	TRBV18	TRBJ1-6	-	15	TGTGCCAGCTCACCGAATCCGCCAGGAGGGTCACCCCTCCACTTT	CASSPNPPGGSPLHF
-	TRBV27	TRBJ1-1	TRBD1	16	TGTGCCAGCAGTTTAGGGTGGACAGGGGGGGACACTGAAGCTTTCTTT	CASSLGWTGGDTEAFF
-	TRBV28	TRBJ1-3	-	16	TGTGCCAGCAGTTTACAGACAGCAACCTCTGGAAACACCATATATTTT	CASSLQTATSGNTIYF
-	TRBV9	TRBJ1-2	-	16	TGTGCCAGCAGCGTAGATCGAGACAGAGCTAACTATGGCTACACCTTC	CASSVDRDRANYGYTF
-	TRBV11-2	TRBJ1-1	-	13	TGTGCCAGCAGCTACGACAGTACCACTGAAGCTTTCTTT	CASSYDSTTEAFF
-	TRBV5-4	TRBJ1-6	TRBD1	15	TGTGCCAGCAGCTTGGGGGGGACAGGGGTTTCACCCCTCCACTTT	CASSLGGTGVSPLHF
-	TRBV11-2	TRBJ2-1	-	15	TGTGCCAGCAGCTTGACTTCGAGCTCCTACAATGAGCAGTTCTTC	CASSLTSSSYNEQFF
-	TRBV29-1	TRBJ1-2	TRBD1	14	TGCAGCGCTAACCCGATGGAAGGGGGCAATGGCTACACCTTC	CSANPMEGGNGYTF
-	TRBV6-5	TRBJ1-5	-	13	TGTGCCAGCAGACAGGTAAACAATCAGCCCCAGCATTTT	CASRQVNNQPQHF
-	TRBV4-1	TRBJ2-3	TRBD2	17	TGCGCCAGCAGCCCCACGGGCACGGCTAGCGGGCGGGATACGCAGTATTTT	CASSPTGTASGRDTQYF
-	TRBV28	TRBJ1-2	-	14	TGTGCCAGCGAATTAGGGGGGGCCTCATATGGCTACACCTTC	CASELGGASYGYTF
-	TRBV7-6	TRBJ1-6	TRBD1	16	TGTGCCAGCAGCTTAGCCGGACAGGGAAGAAATTCACCCCTCCACTTT	CASSLAGQGRNSPLHF
-	TRBV5-5	TRBJ2-7	TRBD1	16	TGTGCCAGCAGCCCTCGCCCGACAGGGAGCTCCTACGAGCAGTACTTC	CASSPRPTGSSYEQYF
-	TRBV11-2	TRBJ1-2	-	17	TGTGCCAGCAGCTTAGATTGGGGCCTGACAGAAGACTATGGCTACACCTTC	CASSLDWGLTEDYGYTF
-	TRBV30	TRBJ1-2	-	11	TGTGCCTGGACTCTTGGGGCCGGCTACACCTTC	CAWTLGAGYTF
-	TRBV6-2/TRBV6-3	TRBJ2-5	-	14	TGTGCCAGCAGCTGGAGGTGGGAGTTAAAGACCCAGTACTTC	CASSWRWELKTQYF
-	TRBV2	TRBJ1-1	TRBD1	14	TGTGCCAGCAGTGAAGGACAGGGGAACACTGAAGCTTTCTTT	CASSEGQGNTEAFF
-	TRBV9	TRBJ1-3	TRBD1	19	TGTGCCAGCAGCGTATCCATCCCGACAGGGACTCACTCTGGAAACACCATATATTTT	CASSVSIPTGTHSGNTIYF
-	TRBV23-1	TRBJ2-2	-	16	TGCGCCAGCAGTCATGGGCAGCCCCCGAACACCGGGGAGCTGTTTTTT	CASSHGQPPNTGELFF
few	TRBV6-5	TRBJ2-7	-	14	TGTGCCAGCACCCGGACCCAGGGACTTTGGGAGCAGTACTTC	CASTRTQGLWEQYF